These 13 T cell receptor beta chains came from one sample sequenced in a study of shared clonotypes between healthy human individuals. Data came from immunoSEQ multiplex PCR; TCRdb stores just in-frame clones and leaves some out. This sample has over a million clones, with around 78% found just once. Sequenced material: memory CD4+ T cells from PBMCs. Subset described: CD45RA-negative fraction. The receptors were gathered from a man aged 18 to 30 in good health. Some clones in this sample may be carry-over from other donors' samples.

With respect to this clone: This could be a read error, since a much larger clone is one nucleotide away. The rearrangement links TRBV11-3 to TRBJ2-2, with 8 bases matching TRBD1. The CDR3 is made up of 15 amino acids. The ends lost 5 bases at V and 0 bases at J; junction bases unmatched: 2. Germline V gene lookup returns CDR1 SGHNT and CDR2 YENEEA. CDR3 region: CASSRTGTNTGELFF. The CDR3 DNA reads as TGTGCCAGCAGCCGGACAGGGACGAACACCGGGGAGCTGTTTTTT.

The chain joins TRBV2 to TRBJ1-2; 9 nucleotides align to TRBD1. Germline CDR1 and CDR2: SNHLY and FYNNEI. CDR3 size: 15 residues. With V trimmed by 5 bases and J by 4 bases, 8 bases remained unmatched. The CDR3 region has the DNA TGTGCCAGCAGTTATAGGGACAGGGCGGGCTATGGCTACACCTTC. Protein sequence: CASSYRDRAGYGYTF.

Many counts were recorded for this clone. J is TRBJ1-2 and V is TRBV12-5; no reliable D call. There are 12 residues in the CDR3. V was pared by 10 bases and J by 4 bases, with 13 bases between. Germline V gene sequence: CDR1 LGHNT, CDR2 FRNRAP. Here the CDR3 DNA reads TGTGCTATCTGGGGAGCGACCTATGGCTACACCTTC. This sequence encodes CAIWGATYGYTF.

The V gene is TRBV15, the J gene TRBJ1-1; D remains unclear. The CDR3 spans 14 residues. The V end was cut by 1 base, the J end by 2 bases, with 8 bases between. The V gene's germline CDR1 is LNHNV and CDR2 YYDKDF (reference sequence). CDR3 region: CATSRVGENTEAFF. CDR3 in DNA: TGTGCCACCAGCAGAGTTGGAGAAAACACTGAAGCTTTCTTT.

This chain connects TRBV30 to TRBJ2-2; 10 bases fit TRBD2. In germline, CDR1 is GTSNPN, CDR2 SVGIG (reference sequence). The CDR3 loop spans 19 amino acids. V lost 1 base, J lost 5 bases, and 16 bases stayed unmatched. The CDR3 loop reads CAWSANSLTSGKGTGELFF. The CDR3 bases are TGTGCCTGGAGTGCGAACTCGCTTACTAGCGGGAAGGGGACCGGGGAGCTGTTTTTT.

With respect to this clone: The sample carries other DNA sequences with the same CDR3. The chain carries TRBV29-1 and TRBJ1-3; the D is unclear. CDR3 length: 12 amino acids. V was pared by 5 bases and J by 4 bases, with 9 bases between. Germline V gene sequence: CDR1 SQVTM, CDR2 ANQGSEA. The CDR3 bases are TGCAGCGTTTTAGGGTTGGGAAACACCATATATTTT. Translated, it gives CSVLGLGNTIYF.

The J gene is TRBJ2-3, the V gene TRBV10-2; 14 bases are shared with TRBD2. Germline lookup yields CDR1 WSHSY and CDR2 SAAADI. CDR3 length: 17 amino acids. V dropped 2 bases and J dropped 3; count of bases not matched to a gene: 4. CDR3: CASSEPGLAGGTDTQYF. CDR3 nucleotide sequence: TGCGCCAGCAGTGAGCCAGGACTAGCGGGAGGTACAGATACGCAGTATTTT.

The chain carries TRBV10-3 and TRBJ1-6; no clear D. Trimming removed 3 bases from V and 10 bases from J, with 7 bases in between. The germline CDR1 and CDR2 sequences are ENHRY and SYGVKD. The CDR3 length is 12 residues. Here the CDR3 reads CAISEARSPLHF. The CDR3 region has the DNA TGTGCCATCAGTGAAGCTCGGTCACCCCTCCACTTT.

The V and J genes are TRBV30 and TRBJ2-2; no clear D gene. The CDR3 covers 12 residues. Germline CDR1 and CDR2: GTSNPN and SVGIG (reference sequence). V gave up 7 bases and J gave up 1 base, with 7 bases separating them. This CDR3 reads CAYPQNTGELFF. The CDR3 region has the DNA TGTGCCTATCCACAGAACACCGGGGAGCTGTTTTTT.

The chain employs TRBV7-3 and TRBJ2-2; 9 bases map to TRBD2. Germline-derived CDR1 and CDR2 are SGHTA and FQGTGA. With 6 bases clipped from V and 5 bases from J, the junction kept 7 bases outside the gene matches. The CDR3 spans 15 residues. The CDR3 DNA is TGTGCCAGCAGGCCCGGGCTAGCGGGGACCGGGGAGCTGTTTTTT. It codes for CASRPGLAGTGELFF.

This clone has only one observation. This CDR3 is CASHKMVVSGSDEQYF. DNA for the CDR3: TGTGCCAGCCACAAGATGGTCGTTAGCGGGAGCGACGAGCAGTACTTC. The chain links TRBV14 to TRBJ2-7; 9 positions agree with TRBD2. Germline trimming cut 8 bases from V and 5 bases from J; bases unmatched to any gene: 16. Germline loops: CDR1 SGHDN, CDR2 FVKESK. CDR3 size: 16 residues.

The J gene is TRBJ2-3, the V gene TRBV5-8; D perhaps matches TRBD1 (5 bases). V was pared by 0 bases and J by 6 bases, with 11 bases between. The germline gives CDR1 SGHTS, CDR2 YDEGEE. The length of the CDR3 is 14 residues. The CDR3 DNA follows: TGTGCCAGCAGCTTGGGGACATCCGCGGATACGCAGTATTTT. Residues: CASSLGTSADTQYF.

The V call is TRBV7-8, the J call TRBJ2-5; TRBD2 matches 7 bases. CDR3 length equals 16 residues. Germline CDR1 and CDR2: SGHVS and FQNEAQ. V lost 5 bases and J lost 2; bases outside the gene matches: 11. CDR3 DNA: TGTGCCAGCAGCCCTTTCGGGAGGCAGTTGCAAGAGACCCAGTACTTC. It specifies CASSPFGRQLQETQYF. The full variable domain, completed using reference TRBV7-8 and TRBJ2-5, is GAGVSQSPRYKVAKRGQDVALRCDPISGHVSLFWYQQALGQGPEFLTYFQNEAQLDKSGLPSDRFFAERPEGSVSTLKIQRTQQEDSAVYLCASSPFGRQLQETQYFGPGTRLLVL.